Below, 17 T cell receptor beta chains from the same sample are listed, as sequenced in a study of T cells in Graves' hyperthyroidism and ophthalmopathy. Amplified regions were TCR beta CDR3 sequences from RNA transcripts. With the HTBI primer set, the TCR CDR3 went through a first round of RT-PCR. TCRdb analysed the multiplex PCR reads with MiXCR anew, one entry per CDR3 protein. The repertoire consists of approximately 210,000 distinct CDR3 sequences, with more than 15% occurring once and the leading ten covering 50%. Source material: blood. The receptors shown here come from a man between 50 and 59 years old with Graves' hyperthyroidism.

This clonotype has ten or more counts. The V call is TRBV3-1, the J call TRBJ2-7, with 8 bases aligning to TRBD2. This CDR3 is 18 amino acids long. V gave up 0 bases and J gave up 2 bases; unmatched junction bases: 12. CDR1 LGHDT and CDR2 YNNKEL come from the germline V gene (reference sequence). The CDR3 DNA is TGTGCCAGCAGCCAAGAGCCCGACTGGGCGGGAGGCGCCTACGAGCAGTACTTC. This sequence encodes CASSQEPDWAGGAYEQYF.

This clonotype was recorded at least ten times. The CDR3 protein is CASSELRGSRYNEQFF. The CDR3 coding sequence is TGTGCCAGCAGTGAACTCAGGGGTTCGCGATACAATGAGCAGTTCTTC. The rearrangement uses TRBV2 and TRBJ2-1, with D possibly matching TRBD1 (6 bases). This CDR3 is built from 16 residues. Germline-derived CDR1 and CDR2 are SNHLY and FYNNEI. Deletions cut 2 bases from V and 4 bases from J, with 15 bases between. Combining the CDR3 with reference TRBV2 and TRBJ2-1 gives the whole variable domain EPEVTQTPSHQVTQMGQEVILRCVPISNHLYFYWYRQILGQKVEFLVSFYNNEISEKSEIFDDQFSVERPDGSNFTLKIRSTKLEDSAMYFCASSELRGSRYNEQFFGPGTRLTVL.

There are a few counts of this clonotype. The rearrangement uses TRBV30 and TRBJ1-6; D gene ambiguous. Germline values: CDR1 GTSNPN, CDR2 SVGIG (reference sequence). This CDR3 comprises 16 residues. Deletions cut 5 bases from V and 3 bases from J, with 17 bases between. DNA for the CDR3: TGTGCCTGGGATCGCGATAGGCTCGGCTATAATTCACCCCTCCACTTT. The encoded protein is CAWDRDRLGYNSPLHF.

This sequence joins TRBV28 and TRBJ1-6; D uncertain. Trimming pared 5 bases from V and 9 bases from J, leaving 20 bases between. Per germline, CDR1 MDHEN and CDR2 SYDVKM. CDR3 length: 16 residues. This chain's CDR3 is CASSPPPRGRGSPLHF. CDR3 sequence (DNA): TGTGCCAGCAGTCCCCCTCCCCGGGGAAGAGGTTCACCCCTCCACTTT.

The rearrangement uses TRBV24-1 and TRBJ2-1; 8 bases are a match to TRBD2. The CDR3 contains 15 residues. Germline CDR1 and CDR2: KGHDR and SFDVKD. Trimming removed 4 bases from V and 5 bases from J; junction bases left unmatched: 6. The CDR3 nucleotides read TGTGCCACCAGTGACCCCGGGACTAGGGACAATGAGCAGTTCTTC. The encoded protein is CATSDPGTRDNEQFF.

This clonotype came up a few times. CDR3 residues: CASSPGGLADSSYEQYF. CDR3 sequence (DNA): TGTGCCAGCAGCCCGGGAGGACTAGCCGATAGCTCCTACGAGCAGTACTTC. V gene TRBV12-3 or TRBV12-4 combines with J gene TRBJ2-7, with 8 bases fitting TRBD2. V gave up 6 bases and J gave up 0 bases; unmatched junction bases: 13. This CDR3 spans 17 amino acids.

This clonotype was picked up a small number of times. The V call is TRBV4-1, the J call TRBJ1-2; D unresolved. Germline V lookup: CDR1 MGHRA, CDR2 YSYEKL. The V end was cut by 4 bases, the J end by 3 bases, with 12 bases between. CDR3 size: 14 residues. This chain's CDR3 is CASSPTGRYYGYTF. CDR3 in DNA: TGCGCCAGCAGCCCAACCGGGAGATACTATGGCTACACCTTC.

This clonotype was detected ten times or more. This chain uses TRBV7-9 with TRBJ2-5; 11 bases are a match to TRBD2. CDR3 length: 14 amino acids. The germline V gene has CDR1 SEHNR and CDR2 FQNEAQ (reference sequence). V was clipped by 7 bases and J by 3 bases; unmatched bases: 4. The CDR3 bases are TGTGCCAGCACCCCGGGACTAGCGGAAGAGACCCAGTACTTC. Translation: CASTPGLAEETQYF.

There are a few counts of this clonotype. The rearrangement joins TRBV12-5 to TRBJ1-5, with D tentatively TRBD1 (5 bases). The CDR3 contains 12 residues. Per the germline V gene, CDR1 is LGHNT and CDR2 is FRNRAP. Trimming took 7 bases from V and 6 from J, leaving 10 bases between them. Here the CDR3 reads CASAGGSQPQHF. The CDR3 DNA follows: TGTGCTAGTGCCGGGGGTAGTCAGCCCCAGCATTTT. The full variable domain, its missing parts supplied by reference TRBV12-5 and TRBJ1-5, is DARVTQTPRHKVTEMGQEVTMRCQPILGHNTVFWYRQTMMQGLELLAYFRNRAPLDDSGMPKDRFSAEMPDATLATLKIQPSEPRDSAVYFCASAGGSQPQHFGDGTRLSIL.

CDR3 sequence (DNA): TGTGCCAGCAGCGTAGGTGCGGCTACGTACCAAGATACGCAGTATTTT. This encodes CASSVGAATYQDTQYF. The rearrangement links TRBV7-4 to TRBJ2-3; no definite D call. The CDR3 runs to 16 residues. V lost 5 bases and J lost 5, with 20 bases in between. CDR1 and CDR2 (germline): SGHVT, SQSDAQ.

The chain is built from TRBV15 and TRBJ2-7, with 14 bases matching TRBD2. The CDR3 spans 18 residues. Looked up from germline, CDR1 is LNHNV and CDR2 is YYDKDF (reference sequence). V gave up 3 bases and J gave up 1 base; unmatched junction bases: 8. CDR3 sequence (DNA): TGTGCCACCAGCAGCCCGGGACTAGCGGGAGTGGGATCCTACGAGCAGTACTTC. Translation: CATSSPGLAGVGSYEQYF.

This clonotype was seen repeatedly, ten times or more. V and J are TRBV27 and TRBJ2-7; 10 bases map to TRBD2. Looked up from germline, CDR1 is MNHEY and CDR2 is SMNVEV (reference sequence). V dropped 4 bases and J dropped 0; count of bases not matched to a gene: 6. This CDR3 has 16 residues. CDR3 nucleotide sequence: TGTGCCAGCAGTTCGCTAGCGGGGGTAAGCTCCTACGAGCAGTACTTC. Encoded protein: CASSSLAGVSSYEQYF.

This clonotype was observed a handful of times. This chain links TRBV2 with TRBJ2-5; 10 bases align to TRBD1. The V and J ends lost 7 bases and 5 bases, in that order; junction bases with no gene match: 10. There are 15 residues in the CDR3. Per germline, CDR1 SNHLY and CDR2 FYNNEI. This CDR3 is CASKSKTGGQETQYF. The DNA of the CDR3 is TGTGCCAGCAAGAGCAAGACAGGGGGCCAGGAGACCCAGTACTTC.

This clonotype appeared many times. The V and J genes are TRBV5-1 and TRBJ1-1, with D unresolved. The CDR3 length is 13 residues. Per germline, CDR1 SGHRS and CDR2 YFSETQ. The ends were cut back, 0 bases at V and 4 bases at J, with 7 bases in the middle. This chain's CDR3 is CASSLGEGTEAFF. CDR3 DNA: TGCGCCAGCAGCTTGGGGGAGGGCACTGAAGCTTTCTTT.

Regarding this clonotype: Relative to the germline gene, one junction end is altered; a read error may explain this. The chain carries TRBV12-3 or TRBV12-4 and TRBJ1-1, with 9 bases matching TRBD1. CDR3 size: 14 residues. Here the CDR3 reads CVSSRDRVNTEAFF. In nucleotides, the CDR3 is TGTGTCAGCAGTCGGGACAGGGTGAACACTGAAGCTTTCTTT.

This clonotype was detected only a few times. V and J are TRBV25-1 and TRBJ2-1; D is ambiguous. Between the trimmed V and J ends, which lost 5 bases and 9 bases, there was a span of 8 bases. This CDR3 region has 11 residues. Germline CDR1 reads MGHDK; CDR2 reads SYGVNS. The CDR3 region has the DNA TGTGCCAGCAGTAAAGGTCGTGAGCAGTTCTTC. It translates to CASSKGREQFF.

The CDR3 region is CASNPQGLFGGELFF. CDR3 sequence (DNA): TGTGCCAGCAATCCACAGGGGTTGTTCGGCGGGGAGCTGTTTTTT. The gene calls are TRBV2 and TRBJ2-2; 7 positions match TRBD1. Germline CDR1 reads SNHLY; CDR2 reads FYNNEI. The CDR3 has 15 amino acids. Unmatched junction bases numbered 12, after V lost 7 bases and J lost 7 bases.